This is a list of T cell receptor beta chains from one sample in a study of blood T cell repertoires in COVID-19. Clones were sequenced by immunoSEQ multiplex PCR, and TCRdb holds only the in-frame ones, with some missing. Of some 65,000 clones in the sample, under 95% were seen once. Sequencing was performed on peripheral blood. The receptors shown here come from a man aged 65 to 85 with active COVID-19. CDR3s include the opening cysteine and the closing phenylalanine or tryptophan. D genes are given only for firm matches. Clone size, where shown, is once, few, many, or a class for clones that have expanded.

j_call: TRBJ1-3
v_call: TRBV5-6
d_call: .
clone_size: .
cdr3_aa: CASSFSGTGNTIYF
cdr3_nt: TGTGCCAGCAGCTTTTCAGGTACTGGAAACACCATATATTTT

j_call: TRBJ2-7
v_call: TRBV5-1
d_call: .
clone_size: .
cdr3_aa: CASSGTGGPNEQYF
cdr3_nt: TGCGCCAGCAGCGGAACAGGTGGCCCTAACGAGCAGTACTTC

j_call: TRBJ2-1
v_call: TRBV25-1
d_call: .
clone_size: .
cdr3_aa: CASGGLVYNEQFF
cdr3_nt: TGTGCCAGCGGGGGACTCGTTTACAATGAGCAGTTCTTC

j_call: TRBJ2-1
v_call: TRBV5-1
d_call: TRBD1
clone_size: .
cdr3_aa: CASSRTGNNEQFF
cdr3_nt: TGCGCCAGCAGCCGGACAGGGAATAATGAGCAGTTCTTC

j_call: TRBJ2-3
v_call: TRBV18
d_call: TRBD2
clone_size: .
cdr3_aa: CASSPLGLAGARRGDTQYF
cdr3_nt: TGTGCCAGCTCACCCCTGGGACTAGCGGGGGCCCGACGTGGAGATACGCAGTATTTT

j_call: TRBJ1-4
v_call: TRBV7-9
d_call: .
clone_size: once
cdr3_aa: CASSLTISYTGSTNEKLFF
cdr3_nt: TGTGCCAGCAGCTTGACTATTTCGTATACCGGGTCAACTAATGAAAAACTGTTTTTT

j_call: TRBJ1-6
v_call: TRBV4-1
d_call: .
clone_size: .
cdr3_aa: CASSQVFGSNAGNSPLHF
cdr3_nt: TGCGCCAGCAGCCAAGTTTTTGGGTCAAATGCCGGGAATTCACCCCTCCACTTT

j_call: TRBJ2-7
v_call: TRBV19
d_call: TRBD1
clone_size: .
cdr3_aa: CASYSGQGPYEQYF
cdr3_nt: TGTGCCAGTTACTCGGGACAGGGCCCCTACGAGCAGTACTTC

j_call: TRBJ2-5
v_call: TRBV5-1
d_call: TRBD2
clone_size: .
cdr3_aa: CASSRSGGQETQYF
cdr3_nt: TGCGCCAGCAGCCGAAGCGGGGGCCAAGAGACCCAGTACTTC

j_call: TRBJ2-6
v_call: TRBV6-4
d_call: .
clone_size: .
cdr3_aa: CASSDSWVGARYPGDSGANVLTF
cdr3_nt: TGTGCCAGCAGTGACTCTTGGGTGGGGGCACGCTATCCTGGGGACTCTGGGGCCAACGTCCTGACTTTC

j_call: TRBJ2-7
v_call: TRBV18
d_call: .
clone_size: .
cdr3_aa: CASSPSQGTGYEQYF
cdr3_nt: TGTGCCAGCTCACCAAGTCAGGGGACGGGGTACGAGCAGTACTTC

j_call: TRBJ2-5
v_call: TRBV6-6
d_call: TRBD1
clone_size: .
cdr3_aa: CASSPQGAGGETQYF
cdr3_nt: TGTGCCAGCAGTCCACAGGGGGCGGGTGGGGAGACCCAGTACTTC

j_call: TRBJ2-5
v_call: TRBV29-1
d_call: .
clone_size: .
cdr3_aa: CSVAQAQTQYF
cdr3_nt: TGCAGCGTTGCTCAGGCGCAGACCCAGTACTTC

j_call: TRBJ2-5
v_call: TRBV7-2
d_call: TRBD1
clone_size: .
cdr3_aa: CASSPLTGSRETQYF
cdr3_nt: TGTGCCAGCAGCCCCCTGACAGGGTCGAGGGAGACCCAGTACTTC

j_call: TRBJ2-1
v_call: TRBV6-5
d_call: TRBD1
clone_size: .
cdr3_aa: CASKGGQGGDEQFF
cdr3_nt: TGTGCCAGCAAGGGAGGACAGGGGGGCGATGAGCAGTTCTTC

j_call: TRBJ1-3
v_call: TRBV7-9
d_call: .
clone_size: .
cdr3_aa: CASSLVGDTIYF
cdr3_nt: TGTGCCAGCAGCTTAGTTGGAGACACCATATATTTT

j_call: TRBJ1-5
v_call: TRBV2
d_call: .
clone_size: .
cdr3_aa: CASSDRGWPQHF
cdr3_nt: TGTGCCAGCAGTGATCGGGGTTGGCCCCAGCATTTT

j_call: TRBJ2-7
v_call: TRBV6-6
d_call: .
clone_size: .
cdr3_aa: CASSGGIYEQYF
cdr3_nt: TGTGCCAGCTCGGGCGGGATCTACGAGCAGTACTTC

j_call: TRBJ2-5
v_call: TRBV6-2/TRBV6-3
d_call: TRBD2
clone_size: .
cdr3_aa: CASSPPGLAGQQETQYF
cdr3_nt: TGTGCCAGCAGCCCCCCGGGACTAGCGGGTCAACAAGAGACCCAGTACTTC

j_call: TRBJ2-3
v_call: TRBV11-3
d_call: TRBD2
clone_size: .
cdr3_aa: CASSLEAGGAIHTQYF
cdr3_nt: TGTGCCAGCAGCTTAGAAGCGGGGGGGGCCATTCATACGCAGTATTTT

j_call: TRBJ1-1
v_call: TRBV19
d_call: .
clone_size: .
cdr3_aa: CASSIGPASLEAFF
cdr3_nt: TGTGCCAGTAGTATAGGTCCGGCTAGCCTTGAAGCTTTCTTT

j_call: TRBJ2-7
v_call: TRBV19
d_call: .
clone_size: .
cdr3_aa: CASSNRQFDEQYF
cdr3_nt: TGTGCCAGTAGTAACCGACAGTTCGACGAGCAGTACTTC

j_call: TRBJ2-5
v_call: TRBV10-3
d_call: .
clone_size: .
cdr3_aa: CAISDFGSQKETQYF
cdr3_nt: TGTGCCATCAGTGATTTTGGTAGCCAGAAGGAGACCCAGTACTTC

j_call: TRBJ1-2
v_call: TRBV10-3
d_call: .
clone_size: .
cdr3_aa: CAITGGFGYTF
cdr3_nt: TGTGCCATTACGGGGGGATTCGGCTACACCTTC

j_call: TRBJ1-2
v_call: TRBV19
d_call: .
clone_size: .
cdr3_aa: CASSTGGSGYTF
cdr3_nt: TGTGCCAGTAGTACGGGGGGTTCTGGCTACACCTTC

j_call: TRBJ2-5
v_call: TRBV6-5
d_call: .
clone_size: .
cdr3_aa: CASRDTGSETQYF
cdr3_nt: TGTGCCAGCAGGGATACAGGGAGTGAGACCCAGTACTTC

j_call: TRBJ1-5
v_call: TRBV6-2/TRBV6-3
d_call: .
clone_size: .
cdr3_aa: CASSYVSGQSFSNQPQHF
cdr3_nt: TGTGCCAGCAGTTACGTTTCCGGACAGAGCTTTAGCAATCAGCCCCAGCATTTT

j_call: TRBJ2-5
v_call: TRBV5-1
d_call: TRBD2
clone_size: .
cdr3_aa: CASSAGTSGVETQYF
cdr3_nt: TGCGCCAGCAGCGCGGGGACTAGCGGGGTCGAGACCCAGTACTTC

j_call: TRBJ1-1
v_call: TRBV3-1/TRBV3-2
d_call: TRBD1
clone_size: .
cdr3_aa: CASSQEIGTGNTEAFF
cdr3_nt: TGTGCCAGCAGCCAAGAAATTGGGACAGGGAACACTGAAGCTTTCTTT

j_call: TRBJ2-3
v_call: TRBV7-2
d_call: TRBD2
clone_size: once
cdr3_aa: CATTLAGARTDTQYF
cdr3_nt: TGTGCCACTACATTAGCGGGGGCCCGCACAGATACGCAGTATTTT

j_call: TRBJ2-2
v_call: TRBV5-1
d_call: .
clone_size: .
cdr3_aa: CASSSTNTGELFF
cdr3_nt: TGCGCCAGCAGCTCCACGAACACCGGGGAGCTGTTTTTT

j_call: TRBJ2-1
v_call: TRBV6-2/TRBV6-3
d_call: TRBD2
clone_size: .
cdr3_aa: CASSYSRRGAKHNEQFF
cdr3_nt: TGTGCCAGCAGTTACTCGCGGCGGGGGGCTAAACACAATGAGCAGTTCTTC

j_call: TRBJ1-5
v_call: TRBV21-1
d_call: .
clone_size: .
cdr3_aa: CASSKAKGAVIQPQHF
cdr3_nt: TGTGCCAGCAGCAAAGCTAAGGGGGCTGTAATTCAGCCCCAGCATTTT

j_call: TRBJ1-1
v_call: TRBV9
d_call: .
clone_size: .
cdr3_aa: CASSGLGSGEAFF
cdr3_nt: TGTGCCAGCAGCGGACTAGGTTCTGGTGAAGCTTTCTTT

j_call: TRBJ1-2
v_call: TRBV7-9
d_call: TRBD1
clone_size: .
cdr3_aa: CASSLVGQSNYGYTF
cdr3_nt: TGTGCCAGCAGCTTAGTGGGACAGAGTAACTATGGCTACACCTTC